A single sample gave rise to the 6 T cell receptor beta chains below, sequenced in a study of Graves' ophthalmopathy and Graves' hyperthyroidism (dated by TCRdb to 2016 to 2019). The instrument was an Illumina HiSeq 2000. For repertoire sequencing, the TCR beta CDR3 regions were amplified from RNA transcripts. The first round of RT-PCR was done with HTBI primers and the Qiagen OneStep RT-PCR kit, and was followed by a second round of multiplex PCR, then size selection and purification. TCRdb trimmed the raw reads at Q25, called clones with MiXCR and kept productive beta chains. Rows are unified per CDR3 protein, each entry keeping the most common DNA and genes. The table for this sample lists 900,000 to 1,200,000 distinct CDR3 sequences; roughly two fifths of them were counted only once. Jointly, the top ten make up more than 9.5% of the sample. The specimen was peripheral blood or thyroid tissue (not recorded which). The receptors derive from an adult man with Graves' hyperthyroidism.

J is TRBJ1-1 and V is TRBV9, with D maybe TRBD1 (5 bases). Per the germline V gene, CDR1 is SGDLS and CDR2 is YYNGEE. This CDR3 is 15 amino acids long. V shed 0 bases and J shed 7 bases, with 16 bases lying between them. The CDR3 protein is CASSVVPGRGNEAFF. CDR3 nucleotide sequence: TGTGCCAGCAGCGTAGTACCCGGGAGGGGTAATGAAGCTTTCTTT.

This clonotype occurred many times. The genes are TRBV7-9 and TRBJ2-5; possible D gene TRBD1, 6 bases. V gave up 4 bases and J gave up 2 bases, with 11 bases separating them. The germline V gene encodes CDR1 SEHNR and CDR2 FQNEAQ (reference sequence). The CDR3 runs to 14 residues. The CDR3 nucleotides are TGTGCCAGCAGCTCCACAGGGATACAAGAGACCCAGTACTTC. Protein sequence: CASSSTGIQETQYF.

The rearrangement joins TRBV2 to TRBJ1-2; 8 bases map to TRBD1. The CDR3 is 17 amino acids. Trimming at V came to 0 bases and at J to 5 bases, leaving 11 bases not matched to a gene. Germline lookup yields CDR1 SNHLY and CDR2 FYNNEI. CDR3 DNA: TGTGCCAGCAGTGAAGCGCTTAGGGGGACAGGACCTTATGGCTACACCTTC. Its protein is CASSEALRGTGPYGYTF. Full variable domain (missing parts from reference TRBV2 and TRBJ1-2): EPEVTQTPSHQVTQMGQEVILRCVPISNHLYFYWYRQILGQKVEFLVSFYNNEISEKSEIFDDQFSVERPDGSNFTLKIRSTKLEDSAMYFCASSEALRGTGPYGYTFGSGTRLTVV.

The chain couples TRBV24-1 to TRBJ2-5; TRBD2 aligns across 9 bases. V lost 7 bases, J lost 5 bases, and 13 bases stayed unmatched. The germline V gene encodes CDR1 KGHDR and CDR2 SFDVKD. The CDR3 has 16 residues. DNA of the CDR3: TGTGCCACCAGCGTGAGGAACAGCGGGGGGTTTGAGACCCAGTACTTC. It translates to CATSVRNSGGFETQYF.

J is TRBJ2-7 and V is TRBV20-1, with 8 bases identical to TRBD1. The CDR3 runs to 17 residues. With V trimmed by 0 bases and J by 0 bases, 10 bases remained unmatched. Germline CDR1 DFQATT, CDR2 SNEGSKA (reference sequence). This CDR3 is CSARETGQGFSSYEQYF. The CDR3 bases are TGCAGTGCTAGAGAGACAGGACAGGGTTTTAGCTCCTACGAGCAGTACTTC.

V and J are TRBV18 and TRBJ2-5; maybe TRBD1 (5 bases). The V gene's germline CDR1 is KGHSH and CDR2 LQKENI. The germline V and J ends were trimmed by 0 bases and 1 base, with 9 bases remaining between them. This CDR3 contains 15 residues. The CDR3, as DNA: TGTGCCAGCTCACCACCGGGGCCCCTCCAAGAGACCCAGTACTTC. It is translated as CASSPPGPLQETQYF.